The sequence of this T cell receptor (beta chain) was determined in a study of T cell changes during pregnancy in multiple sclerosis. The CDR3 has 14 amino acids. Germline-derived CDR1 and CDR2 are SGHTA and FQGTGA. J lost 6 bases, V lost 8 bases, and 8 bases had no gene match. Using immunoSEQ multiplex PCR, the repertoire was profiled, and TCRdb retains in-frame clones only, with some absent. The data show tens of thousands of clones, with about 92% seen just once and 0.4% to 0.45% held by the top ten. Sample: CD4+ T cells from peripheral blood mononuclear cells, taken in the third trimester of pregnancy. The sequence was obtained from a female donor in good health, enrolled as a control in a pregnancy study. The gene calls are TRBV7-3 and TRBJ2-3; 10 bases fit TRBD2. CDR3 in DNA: TGTGCCAGCTCGGGAACTAGCGGGGCGGATACGCAGTATTTT. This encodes CASSGTSGADTQYF.